This TCR beta chain was identified during a study of CD8 T cells in Susac syndrome. Sequencing of TCR beta was undertaken in CD8+ and CD4+ T cells derived from blood. Healthy donors constituted the control group, matched for age and sex. Negative isolation was applied to CD8+ and CD4+ T cells, and FACS enrichment was applied to TEMRA cells. Germline V gene sequence: CDR1 MNHEY, CDR2 SVGAGI. There are 14 residues in the CDR3. With 4 bases clipped from V and 1 base from J, the junction kept 4 bases outside the gene matches. With random hexamers, roughly 0.5 to 1 ug RNA was reverse transcribed. Amplification of TCR beta CDR3 was carried out by immunoSEQ multiplex PCR, which covered 54 Vbeta and 13 Jbeta segments. TCRdb reprocessed the immunoSEQ multiplex PCR reads via MiXCR and lists one record per CDR3 protein. The table lists 160,000 or so distinct CDR3 sequences, 93% of them singletons.

This sequence originates from a human donor in good health. Sequenced material: CD4+ T cells from PBMCs. The rearrangement joins TRBV6-5 to TRBJ2-7; TRBD1 aligns across 7 bases. CDR3 sequence (DNA): TGTGCCAGCAGTTTCCGGGACAGATCCTACGAGCAGTACTTC. It codes for CASSFRDRSYEQYF.